The 15 T cell receptor beta chains given below trace back to one sample, sequenced in a study of blood T cells in healthy people across ages. Sample-barcoded 5' priming and a J-beta primer mix drove a second PCR of roughly 6 to 12 cycles. A single record per CDR3 protein comes from TCRdb applying MiXCR to the 5' RACE reads. This table has under 950,000 distinct CDR3 sequences, about 24% appearing once. Input material: blood. The source is a man in his 70s in good health.

There are a few counts of this clonotype. The V call is TRBV6-4, the J call TRBJ2-1; no firm D call. V was clipped by 3 bases and J by 5 bases, with 11 bases between them. The CDR3 loop spans 14 amino acids. CDR1 is MRHNA, CDR2 SNTAGT, per germline. The CDR3: CASSDVLTHNEQFF. In DNA form, the CDR3 reads TGTGCCAGCAGTGATGTACTAACACACAATGAGCAGTTCTTC.

About this clonotype: Likely a read error: the CDR3 ends without its conserved phenylalanine or tryptophan. CDR3: CSTSPWGATEAFY. The CDR3 coding sequence is TGCAGCACCTCTCCGTGGGGGGCCACTGAAGCTTTCTAT. V and J are TRBV29-1 and TRBJ1-1; TRBD1 is a possible D gene (6 bases). The CDR3 has 13 amino acids. Per the germline V gene, CDR1 is SQVTM and CDR2 is ANQGSEA. Trimming pared 8 bases from V and 4 bases from J, leaving 17 bases between.

For this clonotype: Given the absence of the conserved phenylalanine or tryptophan at the CDR3 end, a read error is likely. CDR3 nucleotide sequence: TGTGCCAGCAGTCCCAGCGGGCCGAGGGCAGATACGCAGTATTCT. This gives the protein CASSPSGPRADTQYS. The chain is built from TRBV12-3 or TRBV12-4 and TRBJ2-3; perhaps TRBD2 as D (6 bases). V lost 5 bases and J 4 bases, leaving 16 bases between the germline ends. The CDR3 covers 15 residues.

This clonotype showed up just a few times. The chain links TRBV12-3 or TRBV12-4 to TRBJ1-5; D might be TRBD1 (6 bases). V was clipped by 5 bases and J by 2 bases, with 13 bases between them. The CDR3 totals 15 residues. The CDR3 region has the DNA TGTGCCAGCAGTCCCCGATCAGGGGGCAATCAGCCCCAGCATTTT. It yields the protein CASSPRSGGNQPQHF.

The chain combines TRBV7-8 with TRBJ1-3; D unresolved. The CDR3 contains 15 residues. Germline loops: CDR1 SGHVS, CDR2 FQNEAQ. Trimming pared 0 bases from V and 3 bases from J, leaving 9 bases between. CDR3: CASSLAGGFGNTIYF. The CDR3 DNA reads as TGTGCCAGCAGCTTAGCCGGCGGATTTGGAAACACCATATATTTT.

In its sample, this clonotype was seen a few times. The gene calls are TRBV12-3 or TRBV12-4 and TRBJ2-3; tentatively, D is TRBD2 (5 bases). The V gene lost 1 base and the J gene lost 0 bases, with 11 bases spanning the gap. The CDR3 covers 16 residues. The CDR3 DNA sequence: TGTGCCAGCAGTTTAGGAGTCGGGATAAGCACAGATACGCAGTATTTT. It translates to CASSLGVGISTDTQYF.

This clonotype came up a few times. The V gene is TRBV7-2, the J gene TRBJ2-1; no firm D call. V was trimmed by 2 bases and J by 7 bases, leaving 9 bases between them. The CDR3 covers 13 residues. Germline V gene sequence: CDR1 SGHTA, CDR2 FQGNSA. CDR3 DNA sequence: TGTGCCAGCAGCTTAATGAGCCGTAATGAGCAGTTCTTC. This gives the protein CASSLMSRNEQFF.

Only one count was recorded for this clonotype. A read error may produce the germline difference seen at one junction end. V is TRBV10-3 and J is TRBJ1-5; the D is unclear. The germline CDR1 and CDR2 sequences are ENHRY and SYGVKD. This CDR3 region has 12 residues. CDR3: CAISDEEQPPHF. The CDR3 DNA reads TGTGCCATCAGTGACGAGGAACAGCCCCCGCATTTT.

The V and J genes are TRBV9 and TRBJ2-1; D unclear. The CDR3 covers 16 residues. Germline V gene lookup returns CDR1 SGDLS and CDR2 YYNGEE. V was trimmed by 0 bases and J by 2 bases, leaving 12 bases between them. The CDR3 spells CASSVEQNGPYNEQFF. The CDR3, as DNA: TGTGCCAGCAGCGTAGAGCAGAACGGTCCCTACAATGAGCAGTTCTTC.

The gene calls are TRBV2 and TRBJ2-2, with D tentatively TRBD1 (5 bases). The CDR3 spans 15 residues. The V gene's germline CDR1 is SNHLY and CDR2 FYNNEI. The ends were cut back, 9 bases at V and 1 base at J, with 15 bases in the middle. The DNA of the CDR3 is TGTGCCAGTCAGAAGGAGCAGGGGAACACCGGGGAGCTGTTTTTT. Translating gives CASQKEQGNTGELFF.

The chain joins TRBV6-2 or TRBV6-3 to TRBJ2-1, with 10 bases matching TRBD1. Germline assignment: CDR1 MNHEY and CDR2 SVGEGT. Trimming at V came to 6 bases and at J to 3 bases, leaving 2 bases not matched to a gene. This CDR3 has 14 amino acids. DNA for the CDR3: TGTGCCAGCAGCCGGACAGGGGGCTACAATGAGCAGTTCTTC. This encodes CASSRTGGYNEQFF.

The genes are TRBV7-9 and TRBJ2-7, with a weak D call TRBD2 (6 bases). Germline V lookup: CDR1 SEHNR, CDR2 FQNEAQ (reference sequence). CDR3 length equals 14 residues. Trimming stripped 3 bases from V and 4 bases from J, with 13 bases between. In nucleotides, the CDR3 is TGTGCCAGCAGCTTCGGTGCGGGGTCTTACGAGCAGTACGTC. This translates into CASSFGAGSYEQYV.

This clonotype was found a few times. This chain connects TRBV12-3 or TRBV12-4 to TRBJ1-5; D unresolved. The CDR3 contains 12 residues. V lost 2 bases and J 7 bases, leaving 6 bases between the germline ends. For the CDR3, the DNA is TGTGCCAGCAGTTTAATCGGACAGCCCCAGCATTTT. As protein: CASSLIGQPQHF.

J is TRBJ2-5 and V is TRBV12-3 or TRBV12-4; maybe TRBD1 (6 bases). The better agreement between TRBJ2-7 and the DNA end casts doubt on the J call. The CDR3 has 17 amino acids. CDR3 region: CPRTNPTEQGLSYEQYF. The CDR3 DNA follows: TGTCCTCGCACTAACCCTACCGAGCAGGGGTTATCCTACGAGCAGTACTTC.

This clonotype was detected only once. The V and J genes are TRBV28 and TRBJ1-2, with a tentative D call TRBD1 (6 bases). The CDR3 length is 15 residues. The V gene lost 7 bases and the J gene lost 4 bases, with 19 bases spanning the gap. The V gene's germline CDR1 is MDHEN and CDR2 SYDVKM. The CDR3 DNA reads TGTGCCAGCAACCTAGGGGGGGTTGGGGGCTATGGCTACACCTTC. Translated, it gives CASNLGGVGGYGYTF.